Listed below are T cell receptor beta chains from one sample, sequenced in a study of cytomegalovirus exposure and HLA in healthy donors. The repertoire was sequenced with immunoSEQ multiplex PCR; TCRdb's copy has only in-frame clones and lacks some. The sample contains approximately 210,000 clones, more than 75% of which appear only once. Material for sequencing was PBMCs. The receptor source for this set is a man between 25 and 39 years old in good health and CMV-seronegative. CDR3s include the opening cysteine and the closing phenylalanine or tryptophan. A D gene is named only where the DNA matches it firmly. Some rows have no size entry. The others give once, few or many, or a class for an expanded clone.

CDR3 protein,CDR3 DNA,V gene,CDR3 length,D gene,clone size,J gene
CASSFASSGTEAFF,TGTGCCAGCAGCTTCGCTTCGTCCGGGACTGAAGCTTTCTTT,TRBV5-4,14,-,-,TRBJ1-1
CASSIQVGQPQHF,TGTGCCAGTAGTATCCAGGTTGGTCAGCCCCAGCATTTT,TRBV19,13,-,-,TRBJ1-5
CASTESGLAGSSTDTQYF,TGTGCCAGCACCGAATCGGGACTAGCGGGTTCTAGCACAGATACGCAGTATTTT,TRBV28,18,TRBD2,-,TRBJ2-3
CASSFQGGTGANVLTF,TGTGCCAGCAGCTTTCAGGGTGGGACTGGGGCCAACGTCCTGACTTTC,TRBV7-2,16,-,-,TRBJ2-6
CASSLDRGRRETQYF,TGTGCCAGCAGCTTAGACAGGGGGCGCAGAGAGACCCAGTACTTC,TRBV11-1,15,TRBD1,-,TRBJ2-5
CASSAEELLYF,TGTGCCAGCAGTGCTGAGGAGTTGTTGTACTTC,TRBV2,11,-,-,TRBJ2-5
CASSAAGIEQFF,TGTGCCAGCAGTGCCGCGGGAATTGAGCAGTTCTTC,TRBV13,12,-,few,TRBJ2-1
CASSDQGFGEQYF,TGTGCCAGCAGCGACCAGGGGTTCGGCGAGCAGTACTTC,TRBV11-3,13,-,-,TRBJ2-7
CASITQGFRRSFF,TGTGCCAGCATCACCCAGGGATTTCGAAGGTCTTTCTTT,TRBV6-5,13,-,few,TRBJ1-1
CASSLRVGTDTQYF,TGTGCCAGCAGCCTACGCGTCGGCACAGATACGCAGTATTTT,TRBV11-2,14,-,-,TRBJ2-3
CASRSMLASEQYF,TGTGCCAGTAGGAGCATGCTAGCAAGCGAGCAGTACTTC,TRBV19,13,-,-,TRBJ2-7
CAIRYRDTNTEAFF,TGTGCCATCAGATACCGGGACACCAACACTGAAGCTTTCTTT,TRBV10-3,14,-,-,TRBJ1-1
CSSSLDLSYTF,TGTTCCAGCAGCTTAGACTTGAGCTACACCTTC,TRBV7-9,11,-,-,TRBJ1-2
CASSEAASGRTDTQYF,TGTGCCAGCAGCGAAGCGGCTAGCGGGAGAACAGATACGCAGTATTTT,TRBV7-9,16,TRBD2,-,TRBJ2-3
CASSDTGGYPEAFF,TGTGCCAGCAGTGATACAGGGGGTTACCCTGAAGCTTTCTTT,TRBV6-5,14,TRBD1,-,TRBJ1-1
CSVSDSRNSPLHF,TGCAGCGTGTCGGACAGCCGGAATTCACCCCTCCACTTT,TRBV29-1,13,-,-,TRBJ1-6
CASRLDESNTEAFF,TGTGCCAGCAGACTTGATGAGTCGAACACTGAAGCTTTCTTT,TRBV27,14,-,-,TRBJ1-1
CASGTGDYGTEAFF,TGCGCCAGCGGGACAGGGGATTACGGCACTGAAGCTTTCTTT,TRBV5-1,14,TRBD1,-,TRBJ1-1
CAISTGGAVYEQYF,TGTGCCATCAGTACAGGGGGCGCAGTCTACGAGCAGTACTTC,TRBV10-3,14,TRBD1,-,TRBJ2-7
CASSPGDQGEQYF,TGTGCCAGCAGCCCGGGGGACCAAGGCGAGCAGTACTTC,TRBV28,13,-,-,TRBJ2-7
CASSLTNFPYNEQFF,TGCGCCAGCAGCTTGACTAATTTTCCGTACAATGAGCAGTTCTTC,TRBV5-1,15,-,-,TRBJ2-1
CATTSANYEQYF,TGTGCCACGACTAGCGCGAACTACGAGCAGTACTTC,TRBV19,12,TRBD2,-,TRBJ2-7
CASSYGGSREVNGYTF,TGTGCCAGCAGTTACGGTGGATCGAGGGAGGTCAACGGCTACACCTTC,TRBV6-6,16,-,-,TRBJ1-2
CASSLHPGDPRYTF,TGTGCCAGCAGTTTACACCCAGGGGACCCGCGTTACACCTTC,TRBV27,14,-,-,TRBJ1-2
CASSLGASAGDGELFF,TGCGCCAGCAGCCTGGGAGCATCAGCGGGAGACGGGGAGCTGTTTTTT,TRBV5-1,16,TRBD2,-,TRBJ2-2
CASSLGLAGAAYNEQFF,TGTGCCAGCAGCTTAGGGCTAGCGGGGGCAGCCTACAATGAGCAGTTCTTC,TRBV11-3,17,TRBD2,-,TRBJ2-1
CASGEREGYYNEQFF,TGTGCCAGCGGGGAGCGGGAGGGCTACTACAATGAGCAGTTCTTC,TRBV28,15,TRBD2,-,TRBJ2-1
CASSGRTGVGETQYF,TGTGCCAGCAGCGGAAGGACAGGGGTGGGAGAGACCCAGTACTTC,TRBV5-4,15,TRBD1,-,TRBJ2-5
CASSFTQGNEKLFF,TGTGCCAGCAGCTTTACCCAGGGAAATGAAAAACTGTTTTTT,TRBV7-9,14,-,once,TRBJ1-4
CASSSRMGTGVNEQFF,TGTGCCAGCAGCTCCCGCATGGGGACAGGGGTCAATGAGCAGTTCTTC,TRBV11-2,16,TRBD1,-,TRBJ2-1
CVSTGNYSEAFF,TGTGTCTCCACCGGGAATTACTCTGAAGCTTTCTTT,TRBV7-9,12,-,-,TRBJ1-1